This record covers a single TCR beta chain. As yet, its antigen is unknown. 60 Vbeta and 13 Jbeta primers were used in PCR. Data came from immunoSEQ multiplex PCR; TCRdb stores just in-frame clones and leaves some out. The sample has 35,000 to 45,000 clones, around 69% seen once. Trimming shortened V by 6 bases and J by 0 bases, and 9 bases separated the two germline ends. The CDR3 length is 14 residues. Germline loops: CDR1 MDHEN, CDR2 SYDVKM. The entry originates in a study of cytomegalovirus exposure and HLA in healthy donors. Findings and limits, study-wide: An observed cluster of highly shared sequence variants was recorded as a likely sequencing artifact. Later on, analysis showed that most CMV-associated TCR beta chains appeared to be HLA-restricted. When a later analysis compared HLA-associated TCR beta chains with equally common others, the HLA-associated chains turned out to be more clonally expanded and to have lower generation probabilities.

V is TRBV28 and J is TRBJ1-3; unclear D gene. The material sequenced was PBMCs. The sequence derives from a woman aged 30 to 39 in good health and CMV-seronegative. The CDR3 DNA sequence: TGTGCCAGCAGGTCGACGGGCTCTGGAAACACCATATATTTT. It encodes CASRSTGSGNTIYF.